Sequencing of this T cell receptor beta chain was carried out in a study of PD-1 blockade in classical Hodgkin lymphoma. The germline V and J ends were trimmed by 2 bases and 8 bases, with 15 bases remaining between them. Per the germline V gene, CDR1 is SGHVS and CDR2 is FNYEAQ. The CDR3 consists of 15 residues. Produced via immunoSEQ multiplex PCR; TCRdb's table is partial and in-frame only. The sample records about 46,000 clones, about 80% being singletons. Turning to this clone: Its antigen is not identified.

Described time point: cycle 4 day 1 (C4D1), after more than five weeks of nivolumab. Brentuximab vedotin exposure varied among the patients, all of whom had relapsed after autologous stem cell transplantation. The study, taken as a whole, reports: Newly diagnosed patients had baseline TCR diversity that was reportedly lower than that of healthy donors. The study found complete responders had baseline diversity similar to newly diagnosed patients. By C4D1, CD4+ diversity increased significantly, especially in complete responders.

The sample consisted of peripheral blood mononuclear cells (PBMCs), taken before the fourth cycle of nivolumab. The chain combines TRBV7-6 with TRBJ1-4; TRBD1 is a possible D gene (5 bases). This clonotype originated in a human donor with classical Hodgkin lymphoma. DNA of the CDR3: TGTGCCAGCAGCTTAATTCCAGGGAGCCACGAAAAACTGTTTTTT. Translated: CASSLIPGSHEKLFF.